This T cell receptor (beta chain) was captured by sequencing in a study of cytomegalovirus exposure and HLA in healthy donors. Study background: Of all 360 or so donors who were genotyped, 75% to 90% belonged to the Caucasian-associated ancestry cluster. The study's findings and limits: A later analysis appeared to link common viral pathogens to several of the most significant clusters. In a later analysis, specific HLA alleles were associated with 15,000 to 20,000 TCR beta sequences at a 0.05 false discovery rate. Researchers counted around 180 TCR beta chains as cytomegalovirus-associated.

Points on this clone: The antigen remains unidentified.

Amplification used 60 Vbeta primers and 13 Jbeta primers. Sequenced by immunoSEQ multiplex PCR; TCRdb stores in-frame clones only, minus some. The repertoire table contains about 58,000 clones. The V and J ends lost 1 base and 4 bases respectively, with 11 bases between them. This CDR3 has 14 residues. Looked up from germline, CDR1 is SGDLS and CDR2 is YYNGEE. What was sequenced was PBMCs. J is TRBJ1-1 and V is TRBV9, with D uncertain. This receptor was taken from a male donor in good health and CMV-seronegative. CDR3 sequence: CASSVSYIPTEAFF. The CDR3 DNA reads TGTGCCAGCAGCGTATCTTACATTCCCACTGAAGCTTTCTTT.